These 18 T cell receptor beta chains were sequenced from one sample in a study of cytomegalovirus exposure and HLA in healthy donors. With 60 Vbeta and 13 Jbeta primers, the PCR was carried out. Profiling relied on immunoSEQ multiplex PCR, and the TCRdb table lists in-frame clones only, not all of them. The table lists 150,000 to 200,000 clones, 60% to 80% of them singletons. Sequencing was done on a sample of PBMCs. These receptors were taken from a young man in good health and CMV-seropositive.

V and J are TRBV19 and TRBJ1-5; D is possibly TRBD1 (5 bases). The V gene lost 1 base and the J gene lost 5 bases, with 9 bases spanning the gap. CDR1 is LNHDA and CDR2 is SQIVND in the germline V gene (reference sequence). This CDR3 comprises 14 residues. The CDR3 is CASSIGFRDQPQHF. CDR3 coding DNA: TGTGCCAGTAGTATAGGCTTCAGGGATCAGCCCCAGCATTTT.

The chain joins TRBV7-8 to TRBJ2-7; 8 bases fit TRBD1. Losses at the gene ends were 5 bases for V and 2 bases for J; bases not matched to a gene: 5. CDR3 length: 14 amino acids. Germline CDR1 SGHVS, CDR2 FQNEAQ. The chain's CDR3 is CASSPAGGTYEQYV. CDR3 nucleotide sequence: TGTGCCAGCAGCCCAGCAGGGGGCACCTACGAGCAGTACGTC.

The J gene is TRBJ2-5, the V gene TRBV30; TRBD2 agrees at 7 bases. The CDR3 loop spans 13 amino acids. CDR1 and CDR2 from the germline V gene are GTSNPN and SVGIG (reference sequence). V lost 5 bases, J lost 6 bases, and 9 bases stayed unmatched. CDR3 nucleotides: TGTGCCTGGTCGGTGGCTAGCGGCCAGACCCAGTACTTC. It specifies CAWSVASGQTQYF.

This clone was observed a few times. The chain has TRBV14 and TRBJ1-2; perhaps TRBD1 as D (6 bases). V gave up 4 bases and J gave up 4 bases, with 10 bases separating them. The germline V gene encodes CDR1 SGHDN and CDR2 FVKESK. The CDR3 runs to 13 residues. CDR3 nucleotide sequence: TGTGCCAGCAGCCCGACAGGCCCCTATGGCTACACCTTC. Translated: CASSPTGPYGYTF. The full variable domain, in which reference TRBV14 and TRBJ1-2 provide the parts outside the CDR3, is EAGVTQFPSHSVIEKGQTVTLRCDPISGHDNLYWYRRVMGKEIKFLLHFVKESKQDESGMPNNRFLAERTGGTYSTLKVQPAELEDSGVYFCASSPTGPYGYTFGSGTRLTVV.

DNA for the CDR3: TGCGCCAGCAGCCGACAGGTCCAAGAGACCCAGTACTTC. This translates into CASSRQVQETQYF. V gene TRBV5-1 combines with J gene TRBJ2-5; TRBD1 is a possible D gene (6 bases). V lost 4 bases and J 1 base, leaving 8 bases between the germline ends. CDR3 size: 13 residues. CDR1 and CDR2 from the germline V gene are SGHRS and YFSETQ.

The rearrangement joins TRBV4-1 to TRBJ1-2, with D unclear. Trimming removed 7 bases from V and 3 bases from J, with 6 bases in between. CDR1 and CDR2 (germline): MGHRA, YSYEKL. The CDR3 is 11 amino acids. CDR3 nucleotides: TGCGCCAGCACAGGCGACTATGGCTACACCTTC. Translating gives CASTGDYGYTF.

The chain joins TRBV28 to TRBJ2-7, with D uncertain. The CDR3 loop spans 11 amino acids. V was cut by 8 bases and J by 6 bases, with 11 bases left in between. The germline gives CDR1 MDHEN, CDR2 SYDVKM. The CDR3 DNA is TGTGCCAGCTCTCGAGGTACCGAGCAGTACGTC. Translated, it gives CASSRGTEQYV.

The rearrangement uses TRBV5-1 and TRBJ2-1, with TRBD2 matching over 10 bases. The V gene's germline CDR1 is SGHRS and CDR2 YFSETQ. Unmatched junction bases numbered 4, after V lost 0 bases and J lost 13 bases. The CDR3 is made up of 13 amino acids. CDR3 sequence: CASSLVVLAGQFF. The CDR3 nucleotides read TGCGCCAGCAGCTTGGTTGTACTAGCGGGACAGTTCTTC.

With regard to this clone: An end of the junction does not agree with germline; a read error may underlie this. This sample includes further DNA sequences coding for the same CDR3. The CDR3, as DNA: TGTGCCAGCAGCCTAGACAGGGACACTGAAGCTTTCTTT. Translation gives CASSLDRDTEAFF. The chain combines TRBV11-2 with TRBJ1-1, with 7 bases fitting TRBD1. CDR1 and CDR2 (germline): SGHAT, FQNNGV. The CDR3 covers 13 residues.

The rearrangement links TRBV19 to TRBJ2-1; weak D call: TRBD1 (6 bases). The CDR3 is made up of 14 amino acids. Trimming shortened V by 5 bases and J by 4 bases, and 12 bases separated the two germline ends. The germline V gene encodes CDR1 LNHDA and CDR2 SQIVND (reference sequence). The CDR3 loop reads CASSFRGQYNEQFF. CDR3 coding DNA: TGTGCCAGTAGTTTCAGGGGCCAGTACAATGAGCAGTTCTTC.

CDR3: CASSELQGKRSGNTIYF. CDR3 nucleotides: TGTGCCAGCAGTGAGTTACAGGGGAAACGCTCTGGAAACACCATATATTTT. The chain employs TRBV6-1 and TRBJ1-3; 7 bases are a match to TRBD1. Germline assignment: CDR1 MNHNS and CDR2 SASEGT. Trimming took 3 bases from V and 0 from J; bases not matched to a gene: 8. This CDR3 region has 17 residues.

The J gene is TRBJ2-2, the V gene TRBV5-1; the match to TRBD2 covers 11 bases. The CDR3 contains 16 residues. Germline assignment: CDR1 SGHRS and CDR2 YFSETQ. V lost 4 bases, J lost 7 bases, and 9 bases stayed unmatched. The CDR3 DNA sequence: TGCGCCAGCAGCCCCGTAGCGGGGGGGAGTGGCGGGGAGCTGTTTTTT. It codes for CASSPVAGGSGGELFF.

This chain links TRBV19 with TRBJ1-1; TRBD1 agrees at 10 bases. V gave up 5 bases and J gave up 1 base; unmatched junction bases: 7. Germline CDR1 reads LNHDA; CDR2 reads SQIVND (reference sequence). The CDR3 extends over 16 amino acids. The CDR3 loop reads CASSPPGQGTNTEAFF. The DNA of the CDR3 is TGTGCCAGTAGTCCCCCGGGACAGGGGACGAACACTGAAGCTTTCTTT. Based on the CDR3 plus reference TRBV19 and TRBJ1-1, the full variable domain is DGGITQSPKYLFRKEGQNVTLSCEQNLNHDAMYWYRQDPGQGLRLIYYSQIVNDFQKGDIAEGYSVSREKKESFPLTVTSAQKNPTAFYLCASSPPGQGTNTEAFFGQGTRLTVV.

The J gene is TRBJ2-5, the V gene TRBV11-2; 7 nucleotides match TRBD2. Germline CDR1 and CDR2: SGHAT and FQNNGV. This CDR3 comprises 15 residues. The V segment lost 2 bases and the J segment 5 bases; nucleotides outside the gene matches: 8. The CDR3 is CASSLIAGPTETQYF. The CDR3 DNA is TGTGCCAGCAGCTTAATAGCGGGTCCCACGGAGACCCAGTACTTC.

The rearrangement joins TRBV7-2 to TRBJ2-3, with 8 bases aligning to TRBD2. Germline trimming cut 5 bases from V and 1 base from J; bases unmatched to any gene: 8. The germline gives CDR1 SGHTA, CDR2 FQGNSA. CDR3 length equals 16 residues. DNA for the CDR3: TGTGCCAGCAGCGCCGGAGGGCGGGGGGGCACAGATACGCAGTATTTT. It is translated as CASSAGGRGGTDTQYF.

The chain links TRBV18 to TRBJ1-5; no reliable D call. V was clipped by 0 bases and J by 7 bases, with 7 bases between them. The CDR3 sequence is 13 residues long. CDR1 and CDR2 from the germline V gene are KGHSH and LQKENI. In DNA, the CDR3 is TGTGCCAGCTCACCACCGGCGGGGCAGCCCCAGCATTTT. Amino acids: CASSPPAGQPQHF. The whole variable domain, remainder taken from reference TRBV18 and TRBJ1-5, is NAGVMQNPRHLVRRRGQEARLRCSPMKGHSHVYWYRQLPEEGLKFMVYLQKENIIDESGMPKERFSAEFPKEGPSILRIQQVVRGDSAAYFCASSPPAGQPQHFGDGTRLSIL.

This clone came up once. The chain combines TRBV27 with TRBJ1-5; D uncertain. CDR1 is MNHEY, CDR2 SMNVEV, per germline (reference sequence). The CDR3 length is 15 residues. Trimming removed 7 bases from V and 4 bases from J, with 17 bases in between. CDR3 region: CASNPSGGRNQPQHF. CDR3 bases: TGTGCCAGCAACCCCTCGGGAGGTCGGAATCAGCCCCAGCATTTT.

The rearrangement joins TRBV6-5 to TRBJ1-2; TRBD1 agrees at 8 bases. This CDR3 contains 15 residues. CDR1 is MNHEY, CDR2 SVGAGI, per germline. Unmatched junction bases numbered 8, after V lost 0 bases and J lost 8 bases. CDR3 bases: TGTGCCAGCAGTTACTCGACGACAGGGGAGGGAGGCTACACCTTC. Translation: CASSYSTTGEGGYTF.